A selection of T cell receptor beta chains follows, all from one sample in a study of T-cell reconstitution after alpha-beta-depleted transplantation in children. TCRdb itself ran the PCR reads through MiXCR, one entry per CDR3 protein. Here the sample spans hundreds of thousands of distinct CDR3 sequences, roughly 9.1% being singletons. The sequences come from PBMCs, mostly from graft donor cells, collected 360 days after TCRalphabeta/CD19-depleted stem cell transplant. These receptors were obtained from a male patient between 2 and 15 years old who had a stem cell transplant for acute myeloid leukemia, so the T cells may come from the graft donor. CDR3s include the opening cysteine and the closing phenylalanine or tryptophan. A D gene is named only where the DNA matches it firmly. Clone size, where shown, is once, few, many, or a class for clones that have expanded.

TRBD2,TRBV20-1,many,15,TRBJ2-5,CSAERTSGISGTQYF,TGCAGTGCTGAACGGACTAGCGGGATATCGGGGACCCAGTACTTC
TRBD1,TRBV5-1,NA,14,TRBJ1-2,CASSRTGVGYGYTF,TGCGCCAGCAGCCGGACAGGAGTGGGCTATGGCTACACCTTC
NA,TRBV5-1,few,16,TRBJ1-6,CASSFFGGTDNSPLHF,TGCGCCAGCAGCTTTTTCGGGGGAACGGATAATTCACCCCTCCACTTT
NA,TRBV2,few,14,TRBJ2-1,CASRVASRYNEQFF,TGTGCCAGCAGGGTTGCTAGCCGCTACAATGAGCAGTTCTTC
NA,TRBV7-2,few,16,TRBJ1-5,CASSLGYGGYDQPQHF,TGTGCCAGCAGCTTAGGTTACGGGGGGTACGATCAGCCCCAGCATTTT
TRBD1,TRBV10-3,many,14,TRBJ2-1,CATTGQKLYNEQFF,TGTGCCACCACGGGACAGAAGCTCTACAATGAGCAGTTCTTC
TRBD1,TRBV5-1,many,14,TRBJ1-1,CASRAGGSYTEAFF,TGCGCCAGCAGAGCAGGGGGCAGTTACACTGAAGCTTTCTTT
NA,TRBV12-3/TRBV12-4,many,13,TRBJ1-1,CASSARQYTEAFF,TGTGCCAGCAGTGCGAGACAGTACACTGAAGCTTTCTTT
TRBD1,TRBV5-1,few,16,TRBJ2-5,CASSATGSVVRETQYF,TGCGCCAGCAGCGCGACAGGGTCGGTTGTACGAGAGACCCAGTACTTC
TRBD1,TRBV11-1,NA,19,TRBJ1-2,CASSPQFPRGGEWNYGYTF,TGTGCCAGCAGCCCTCAGTTCCCCAGGGGGGGAGAGTGGAACTATGGCTACACCTTC
TRBD2,TRBV7-9,NA,17,TRBJ2-3,CASSLGGLAGAPDTQYF,TGTGCCAGCAGCTTAGGGGGCCTAGCGGGAGCCCCAGATACGCAGTATTTT
TRBD1,TRBV20-1,NA,16,TRBJ1-1,CSASRHPRQGVGGAFF,TGCAGTGCTAGTCGGCACCCGAGACAGGGTGTTGGTGGAGCTTTCTTT
NA,TRBV20-1,many,15,TRBJ1-6,CSAPSSTWPNSPLHF,TGCAGTGCCCCGTCGTCCACCTGGCCCAATTCACCCCTCCACTTT
TRBD1,TRBV12-3/TRBV12-4,NA,13,TRBJ1-2,CASRGQKNYGYTF,TGTGCCAGCAGGGGACAGAAAAACTATGGCTACACCTTC
TRBD2,TRBV27,NA,14,TRBJ2-2,CASSPSGGTGELFF,TGTGCCAGCAGCCCTAGCGGGGGGACCGGGGAGCTGTTTTTT
NA,TRBV5-1,many,13,TRBJ2-2,CASSSQTGGELFF,TGCGCCAGCAGCTCCCAGACAGGCGGGGAGCTGTTTTTT
TRBD2,TRBV20-1,few,16,TRBJ2-1,CSARPLAGEGGDEQFF,TGCAGTGCTAGACCGCTAGCGGGAGAGGGCGGAGATGAGCAGTTCTTC